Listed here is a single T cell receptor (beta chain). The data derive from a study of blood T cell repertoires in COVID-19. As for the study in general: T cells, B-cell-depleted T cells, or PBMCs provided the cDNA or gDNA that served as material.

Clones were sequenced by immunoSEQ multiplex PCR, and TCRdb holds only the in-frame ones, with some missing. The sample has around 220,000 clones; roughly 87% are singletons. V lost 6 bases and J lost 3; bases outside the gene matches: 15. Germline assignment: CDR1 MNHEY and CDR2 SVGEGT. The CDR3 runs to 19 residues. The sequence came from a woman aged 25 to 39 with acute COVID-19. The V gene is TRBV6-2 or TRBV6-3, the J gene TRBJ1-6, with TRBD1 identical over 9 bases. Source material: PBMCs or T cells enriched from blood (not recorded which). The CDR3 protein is CASSRYYLSGQGYNSPLHF. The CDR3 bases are TGTGCCAGCAGCAGATATTACCTCTCGGGACAGGGCTATAATTCACCCCTCCACTTT.